The subject of this entry is one T cell receptor beta chain. In the original analysis: Reference gene primer amplification yielded estimated nucleated cell counts. Sequencing was performed with immunoSEQ multiplex PCR; in TCRdb, only in-frame clones are kept and a portion is missing. Clone size and V and J calls were adopted from that table, with D and trimming inferred from the DNA. The table records about 130,000 clones, 86% of them present only once. This sample is drawn from a study of blood T cell repertoires in COVID-19. Study at large: Spain, Italy and the United States supplied samples that represented acute and convalescent COVID-19. Sources were T cells, B-cell-depleted T cells, or PBMCs; the material itself was cDNA or gDNA.

The CDR3 consists of 15 residues. Trimming removed 8 bases from V and 1 base from J, with 18 bases in between. Germline-derived CDR1 and CDR2 are SGHAT and FQNNGV. The V call is TRBV11-2, the J call TRBJ2-7; TRBD1 is a possible D gene (5 bases). The specimen was peripheral blood. This clonotype was sampled from a human donor in a cohort sampled during active COVID-19. This chain's CDR3 is CASGAYFFNSYEQYF. Written as DNA, the CDR3 is TGTGCCAGCGGGGCCTACTTCTTTAATTCCTACGAGCAGTACTTC.